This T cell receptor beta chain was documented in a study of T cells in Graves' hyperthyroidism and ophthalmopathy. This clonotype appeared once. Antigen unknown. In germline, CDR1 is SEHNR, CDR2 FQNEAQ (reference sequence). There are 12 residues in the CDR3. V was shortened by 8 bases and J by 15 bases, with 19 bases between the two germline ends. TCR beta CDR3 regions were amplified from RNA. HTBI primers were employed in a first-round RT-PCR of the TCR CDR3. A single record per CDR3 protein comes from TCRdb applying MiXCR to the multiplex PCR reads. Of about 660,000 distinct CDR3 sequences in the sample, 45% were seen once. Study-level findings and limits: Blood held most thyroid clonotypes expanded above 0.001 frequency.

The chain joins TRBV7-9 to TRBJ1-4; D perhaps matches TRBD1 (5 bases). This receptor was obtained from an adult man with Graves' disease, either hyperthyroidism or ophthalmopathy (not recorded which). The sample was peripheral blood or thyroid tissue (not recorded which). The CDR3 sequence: CASRDLVPTVFF. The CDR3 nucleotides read TGTGCCAGCCGGGACTTAGTCCCGACAGTGTTTTTT. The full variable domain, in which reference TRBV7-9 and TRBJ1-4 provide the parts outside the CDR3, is DTGVSQNPRHKITKRGQNVTFRCDPISEHNRLYWYRQTLGQGPEFLTYFQNEAQLEKSRLLSDRFSAERPKGSFSTLEIQRTEQGDSAMYLCASRDLVPTVFFGSGTQLSVL.